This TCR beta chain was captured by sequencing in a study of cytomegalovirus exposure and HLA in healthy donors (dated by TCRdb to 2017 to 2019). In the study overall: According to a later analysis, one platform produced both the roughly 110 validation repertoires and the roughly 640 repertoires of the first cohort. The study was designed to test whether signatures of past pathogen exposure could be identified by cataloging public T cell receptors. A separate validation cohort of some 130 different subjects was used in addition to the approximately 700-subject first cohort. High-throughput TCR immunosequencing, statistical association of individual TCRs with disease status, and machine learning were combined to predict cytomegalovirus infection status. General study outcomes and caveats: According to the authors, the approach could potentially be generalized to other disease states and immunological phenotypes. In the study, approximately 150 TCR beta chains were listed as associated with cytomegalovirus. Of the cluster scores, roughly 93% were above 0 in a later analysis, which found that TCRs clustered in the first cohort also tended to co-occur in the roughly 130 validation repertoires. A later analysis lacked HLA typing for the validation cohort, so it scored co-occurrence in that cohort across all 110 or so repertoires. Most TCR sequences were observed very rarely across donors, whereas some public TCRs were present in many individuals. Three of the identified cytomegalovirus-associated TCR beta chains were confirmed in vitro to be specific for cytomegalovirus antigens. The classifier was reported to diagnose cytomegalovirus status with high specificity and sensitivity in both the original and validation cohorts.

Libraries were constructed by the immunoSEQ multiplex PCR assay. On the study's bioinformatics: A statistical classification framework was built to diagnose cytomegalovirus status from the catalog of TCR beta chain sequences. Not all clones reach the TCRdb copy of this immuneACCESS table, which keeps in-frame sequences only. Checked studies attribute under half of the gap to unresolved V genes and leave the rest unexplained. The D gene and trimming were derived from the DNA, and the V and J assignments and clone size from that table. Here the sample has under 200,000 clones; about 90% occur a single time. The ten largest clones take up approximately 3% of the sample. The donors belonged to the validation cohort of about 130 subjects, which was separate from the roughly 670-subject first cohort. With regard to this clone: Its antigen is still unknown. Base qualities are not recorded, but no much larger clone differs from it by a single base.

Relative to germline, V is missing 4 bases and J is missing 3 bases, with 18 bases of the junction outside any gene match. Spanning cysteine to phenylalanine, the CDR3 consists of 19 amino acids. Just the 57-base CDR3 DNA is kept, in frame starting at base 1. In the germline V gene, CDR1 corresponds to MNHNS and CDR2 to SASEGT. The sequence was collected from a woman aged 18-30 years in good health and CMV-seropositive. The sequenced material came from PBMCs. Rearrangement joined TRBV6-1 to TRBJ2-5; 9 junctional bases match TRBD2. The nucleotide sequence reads TGTGCCAGCAGTGGAAACTTTGGGACCGCGGGAGGGGGGAAAGAGACCCAGTACTTC. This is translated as CASSGNFGTAGGGKETQYF.